Listed here is a single T cell receptor beta chain. The source of the sample is a study of control samples from healthy donors and cancer patients. Trimming shortened V by 3 bases and J by 2 bases, and 19 bases separated the two germline ends. CDR3 length: 17 residues. CDR1 and CDR2 from the germline V gene are LGHNA and YNFKEQ. Sequenced by immunoSEQ multiplex PCR; TCRdb stores in-frame clones only, minus some. In the table there are approximately 140,000 clones, roughly nine tenths of which are singletons. Sample: blood. V gene TRBV4-2 combines with J gene TRBJ1-1, with a weak D call TRBD1 (6 bases). The sequence derives from a woman in her 30s in good health. The CDR3 bases are TGTGCCAGCAGCCAGAGCCTGGTGACACAGGGCAACACTGAAGCTTTCTTT. This codes for CASSQSLVTQGNTEAFF.